This T cell receptor beta chain comes out of a study of T cell repertoires in cytomegalovirus infection. Study summary: It was the public TCR beta signatures that indicated both CMV infection and matching HLA type.

The CDR3 totals 13 residues. CDR1 is DFQATT and CDR2 is SNEGSKA in the germline V gene (reference sequence). J was trimmed by 7 bases and V by 3 bases; bases with no gene match: 2. TCRdb passed the reads through MiXCR, listing each CDR3 protein once. The sample lists 300,000 to 450,000 distinct CDR3 sequences, 15% to 20% seen once, with approximately 10% in the top ten. With respect to this clonotype: Its target is not known.

Overall study results and limits: Carriage of CMV together with the relevant HLA was identifiable through cumulative public TCR beta family frequency. CMV-specific TCR beta clonotypes restricted by HLA-C dominated the ex vivo response.

The V gene is TRBV20-1, the J gene TRBJ1-6; 8 bases line up with TRBD1. The sequencing sample was made of PBMCs. The receptor's source is a human donor in good health (CMV status not recorded). Some clones in this sample may be carry-over from other donors' samples. CDR3 DNA: TGCAGTGCTAGGCAGGGGGCAAATTCACCCCTCCACTTT. Amino acids: CSARQGANSPLHF.